The clone carrying this TCR beta chain was found a few times. No antigen is known for it. cDNA molecules carried unique molecular identifiers, and template switching added a universal primer site. TCRdb re-analysed the 5' RACE reads in MiXCR, keeping a single row per CDR3 protein. The data hold 1.5 million to 2 million distinct CDR3 sequences, with about 32% observed a single time. This record belongs to a study of identical twins. Unmatched junction bases numbered 10, after V lost 2 bases and J lost 4 bases. Germline V lookup: CDR1 SGHTA, CDR2 FQGNSA. The CDR3 length is 16 residues. Study observations and caveats: Analyses of zero insertions could be partly confounded by invariant MAIT and iNKT cells. Fewer insertions were carried by abundant cord blood beta clonotypes, but none was seen in memory repertoires.

The origin of this receptor is a newborn girl in good health. V is TRBV7-2 and J is TRBJ2-5, with TRBD2 identical over 7 bases. The specimen sequenced was cord blood. CDR3 nucleotide sequence: TGTGCCAGCAGCTTATATTTGTCAGGGAGGGGAGAGACCCAGTACTTC. Translation: CASSLYLSGRGETQYF.